These 22 T cell receptor beta chains share one sample of origin, sequenced in a study of T cells after posttransplantation cyclophosphamide. Libraries were prepared by immunoSEQ multiplex PCR; TCRdb keeps only in-frame clonotypes and omits some of them. The sample yields over 25,000 clones, without any singletons. Material for sequencing was PBMCs. The receptors were sampled from a woman in her sixties in good health, CMV-negative, and a related stem cell transplant donor.

The table lists this clone with many counts. This chain connects TRBV7-2 to TRBJ2-7; no definite D call. Trimming took off 4 bases at V and 11 bases at J, with 21 bases between the two ends. This CDR3 has 14 amino acids. Germline V gene data show CDR1 as SGHTA and CDR2 as FQGNSA. In DNA, the CDR3 is TGTGCCAGCAGCTACGGCGGTACTTTCTTAGTTGAGTACTTC. Translated, it gives CASSYGGTFLVEYF. Using reference TRBV7-2 and TRBJ2-7 for the parts outside the CDR3, the full variable domain is GAGVSQSPSNKVTEKGKDVELRCDPISGHTALYWYRQSLGQGLEFLIYFQGNSAPDKSGLPSDRFSAERTGGSVSTLTIQRTQQEDSAVYLCASSYGGTFLVEYFGPGTRLTVT.

This clone came up many times. The chain carries TRBV11-2 and TRBJ1-2; perhaps TRBD1 as D (5 bases). The CDR3 has 15 residues. The V end was cut by 0 bases, the J end by 3 bases, with 11 bases between. Germline V gene data show CDR1 as SGHAT and CDR2 as FQNNGV. CDR3 sequence: CASSLDLTDYYGYTF. In nucleotides, the CDR3 is TGTGCCAGCAGCTTAGATCTGACAGACTACTATGGCTACACCTTC.

This clone came up many times. This chain links TRBV5-1 with TRBJ2-7, with 12 bases identical to TRBD2. CDR1 and CDR2 (germline): SGHRS, YFSETQ. The CDR3 consists of 16 residues. With 7 bases clipped from V and 3 bases from J, the junction kept 11 bases outside the gene matches. The CDR3 region is CASASTSGSTVYEQYF. The CDR3, as DNA: TGCGCCAGCGCGTCGACTAGCGGGAGTACTGTCTACGAGCAGTACTTC.

This clone was counted many times. V usage is TRBV12-3 or TRBV12-4 and J usage is TRBJ1-4, with D maybe TRBD1 (5 bases). The V end lost 5 bases, the J end lost 4 bases, and 11 bases lay between the germline ends. The CDR3 totals 14 residues. The CDR3, as DNA: TGTGCCAGCAGTAAGACAGACTTTAATGAAAAACTGTTTTTT. Encoded protein: CASSKTDFNEKLFF.

This clone has at least ten counts. The V and J genes are TRBV6-1 and TRBJ2-6; a possible D gene is TRBD2 (5 bases). The germline V gene encodes CDR1 MNHNS and CDR2 SASEGT. This CDR3 contains 16 residues. The V gene lost 2 bases and the J gene lost 2 bases, with 10 bases spanning the gap. CDR3 nucleotides: TGTGCCAGCAGTGAATACCATAGCGCTGGGGCCAACGTCCTGACTTTC. Translated, it gives CASSEYHSAGANVLTF.

This clone was seen at least ten times. The chain couples TRBV29-1 to TRBJ1-1; D might be TRBD1 (5 bases). The germline V and J ends were trimmed by 2 bases and 3 bases, with 7 bases remaining between them. Germline CDR1 reads SQVTM; CDR2 reads ANQGSEA. CDR3 length: 12 amino acids. In nucleotides, the CDR3 is TGCAGCGTTGAACTAGGGGACACTGAAGCTTTCTTT. Its protein product is CSVELGDTEAFF.

This clone showed up many times. The chain is built from TRBV18 and TRBJ2-7; no definite D call. Germline lookup yields CDR1 KGHSH and CDR2 LQKENI. V was clipped by 5 bases and J by 0 bases, with 11 bases between them. The CDR3 contains 14 residues. CDR3 amino acids: CASSGASASYEQYF. The CDR3 nucleotides read TGTGCCAGCTCAGGAGCGAGCGCCTCCTACGAGCAGTACTTC.

There are many counts of this clone. The chain is built from TRBV6-6 and TRBJ1-5, with D possibly TRBD1 on 6 matching bases. V was trimmed by 2 bases and J by 15 bases, leaving 11 bases between them. This CDR3 has 11 amino acids. CDR1 and CDR2 from the germline V gene are MNHNY and SVGAGI (reference sequence). The CDR3 bases are TGTGCCAGCAGTTACGGTACAGGGCGGCATTTT. This sequence encodes CASSYGTGRHF.

The genes are TRBV29-1 and TRBJ2-2; TRBD2 matches 8 bases. V trimming: 4 bases; J trimming: 6 bases; junction bases outside the gene matches: 4. Germline CDR1 is SQVTM and CDR2 is ANQGSEA. The CDR3 consists of 13 residues. The CDR3 bases are TGCAGCGTTGCCATAGCGGGGTCCGGGGAGCTGTTTTTT. This codes for CSVAIAGSGELFF.

The rearrangement joins TRBV5-1 to TRBJ1-4; 7 bases are a match to TRBD1. Germline V gives CDR1 SGHRS, CDR2 YFSETQ. With 4 bases clipped from V and 4 bases from J, the junction kept 4 bases outside the gene matches. CDR3 length: 14 residues. The CDR3 sequence is CASSPDRNNEKLFF. The CDR3 DNA is TGCGCCAGCAGCCCGGACAGGAATAATGAAAAACTGTTTTTT.

This clone has ten or more counts. V is TRBV19 and J is TRBJ1-5, with D maybe TRBD1 (6 bases). The CDR3 contains 16 residues. V lost 8 bases to trimming and J lost 2 bases, with 19 bases between them. Germline lookup yields CDR1 LNHDA and CDR2 SQIVND (reference sequence). The DNA of the CDR3 is TGTGCCAGTCGGGGGTCGGGGGGCGACCGCAATCAGCCCCAGCATTTT. Translated: CASRGSGGDRNQPQHF. Full variable domain (rest looked up from reference TRBV19 and TRBJ1-5): DGGITQSPKYLFRKEGQNVTLSCEQNLNHDAMYWYRQDPGQGLRLIYYSQIVNDFQKGDIAEGYSVSREKKESFPLTVTSAQKNPTAFYLCASRGSGGDRNQPQHFGDGTRLSIL.

The rearrangement uses TRBV18 and TRBJ2-3; the match to TRBD2 covers 12 bases. The germline V gene has CDR1 KGHSH and CDR2 LQKENI. Losses at the gene ends were 2 bases for V and 7 bases for J; bases not matched to a gene: 4. The CDR3 covers 15 residues. The CDR3 DNA follows: TGTGCCAGCTCACCAGGACTAGCGGGGAAGAATACGCAGTATTTT. Translation: CASSPGLAGKNTQYF.

This clone was counted ten times or more. This sequence joins TRBV9 and TRBJ2-1; tentatively, D is TRBD2 (6 bases). This CDR3 region has 14 residues. Trimming shortened V by 4 bases and J by 5 bases, and 13 bases separated the two germline ends. Germline V gene sequence: CDR1 SGDLS, CDR2 YYNGEE. CDR3 amino acids: CASSPPTSHNEQFF. CDR3 coding DNA: TGTGCCAGCAGCCCGCCCACTAGCCACAATGAGCAGTTCTTC.

This clone has at least ten counts. The CDR3 bases are TGTGCCGGGAGCCGCAGGGGGTTACCCTTCTACGAGCAGTACTTC. Protein: CAGSRRGLPFYEQYF. The J gene is TRBJ2-7, the V gene TRBV6-2 or TRBV6-3; 7 bases align to TRBD1. V trimming: 11 bases; J trimming: 3 bases; junction bases outside the gene matches: 16. CDR3 length equals 15 residues. Germline values: CDR1 MNHEY, CDR2 SVGEGT.

This clone was observed at least ten times. The chain recombines TRBV5-6 with TRBJ1-2; a weak D match, TRBD1 (5 bases). V shed 0 bases and J shed 3 bases, with 9 bases lying between them. The CDR3 runs 14 residues. Germline-derived CDR1 and CDR2 are SGHDT and YYEEEE. The CDR3 region is CASSLAPGDYGYTF. Written as DNA, the CDR3 is TGTGCCAGCAGCTTGGCTCCGGGGGACTATGGCTACACCTTC.

The rearrangement links TRBV29-1 to TRBJ1-1, with a possible D match to TRBD1 (5 bases). Trimming left V 7 bases short and J 0 bases short, with 9 bases between. This CDR3 spans 12 amino acids. Germline V lookup: CDR1 SQVTM, CDR2 ANQGSEA. CDR3 sequence (DNA): TGCAGCGCGGGGGTGATGAACACTGAAGCTTTCTTT. Its protein product is CSAGVMNTEAFF.

This clone occurred many times. The chain joins TRBV15 to TRBJ2-4; 8 bases fit TRBD2. From germline, CDR1 is LNHNV and CDR2 YYDKDF (reference sequence). Germline trimming cut 3 bases from V and 2 bases from J; bases unmatched to any gene: 6. CDR3 length: 16 amino acids. CDR3 in DNA: TGTGCCACCAGCAGCGGGATAGCGGGAACCAAAAACATTCAGTACTTC. Its translation is CATSSGIAGTKNIQYF. Filled out from reference TRBV15 and TRBJ2-4, the complete variable domain reads DAMVIQNPRYQVTQFGKPVTLSCSQTLNHNVMYWYQQKSSQAPKLLFHYYDKDFNNEADTPDNFQSRRPNTSFCFLDIRSPGLGDTAMYLCATSSGIAGTKNIQYFGAGTRLSVL.

In this sample, this clone turned up a few times. This chain connects TRBV6-2 or TRBV6-3 to TRBJ2-5; 8 bases line up with TRBD2. Germline V gene sequence: CDR1 MNHEY, CDR2 SVGEGT. This CDR3 region has 18 residues. The junction had 17 bases not matched to a gene; V was cut back by 5 bases and J by 3 bases. CDR3 region: CASSNALWRGEKEETQYF. The CDR3 nucleotides read TGTGCCAGCAGTAACGCCCTATGGCGGGGGGAAAAAGAAGAGACCCAGTACTTC.

This clone was observed at least ten times. V and J are TRBV20-1 and TRBJ2-4; D is perhaps TRBD1 (5 bases). The CDR3 runs to 10 residues. V was cut by 4 bases and J by 7 bases, with 5 bases left in between. Per the germline V gene, CDR1 is DFQATT and CDR2 is SNEGSKA (reference sequence). CDR3 loop: CSAKGNIQYF. The CDR3 bases are TGCAGTGCTAAGGGGAACATTCAGTACTTC.

This clone was detected many times. The V gene is TRBV7-3, the J gene TRBJ1-1; 9 bases fit TRBD1. The CDR3 contains 14 residues. Unmatched junction bases numbered 5, after V lost 4 bases and J lost 5 bases. The germline gives CDR1 SGHTA, CDR2 FQGTGA. DNA for the CDR3: TGTGCCAGCAGCTATGACAGGGGGGGAACTGAAGCTTTCTTT. Encoded protein: CASSYDRGGTEAFF.

This clone was recorded at least ten times. The CDR3 reads CASSSGRTSTDTQYF. In nucleotides, the CDR3 is TGTGCCAGCAGTTCTGGGCGGACTAGCACAGATACGCAGTATTTT. The J gene is TRBJ2-3, the V gene TRBV28, with a tentative D call TRBD2 (5 bases). The germline V and J ends were trimmed by 4 bases and 0 bases, with 11 bases remaining between them. The germline V gene encodes CDR1 MDHEN and CDR2 SYDVKM. CDR3 size: 15 residues.

This chain connects TRBV7-3 to TRBJ2-2; possible D gene TRBD1, 5 bases. Trimming pared 0 bases from V and 4 bases from J, leaving 9 bases between. Germline loops: CDR1 SGHTA, CDR2 FQGTGA. The CDR3 contains 15 residues. CDR3 region: CASSLTGRATGELFF. The CDR3 nucleotides are TGTGCCAGCAGCTTAACTGGCAGGGCCACCGGGGAGCTGTTTTTT.